Listed below are T cell receptor beta chains from one sample, sequenced in a study of cytomegalovirus exposure and HLA in healthy donors. Assay: immunoSEQ multiplex PCR; the TCRdb copy retains only in-frame clones and omits some. The sample yields 85,000 to 130,000 clones, around 89% seen once. The sample taken for sequencing was PBMCs. The receptors were sampled from a young woman in good health and CMV-seropositive. Both conserved end residues are part of each CDR3. Fields, in order: clone size, V gene, D gene, J gene, CDR3 DNA, CDR3 protein. A D gene is named only where the DNA matches it firmly. Where a row states a size, it is once, few, many or the class of an expanded clone; other rows omit it.

-	TRBV6-6	-	TRBJ1-5	TGTGCCAGCAGAGTTACAGGTCCCGGGAGGGATCAGCCCCAGCATTTT	CASRVTGPGRDQPQHF
-	TRBV27	TRBD1	TRBJ1-5	TGTGCCAGCAGCCCGACAGGGTCCAGCAATCAGCCCCAGCATTTT	CASSPTGSSNQPQHF
-	TRBV5-6	TRBD1	TRBJ2-3	TGTGCCAGCAGCTGGGACAGGGTGGGCACAGATACGCAGTATTTT	CASSWDRVGTDTQYF
-	TRBV18	TRBD2	TRBJ2-2	TGTGCCAGCTCGAGGACTAGCGGGGGAAGAAAGAACACCGGGGAGCTGTTTTTT	CASSRTSGGRKNTGELFF
-	TRBV2	-	TRBJ2-4	TGTGCCAGCAGTGAGGAGGGTTGGGCCCCCGGGGACATTCAGTACTTC	CASSEEGWAPGDIQYF
-	TRBV15	-	TRBJ1-1	TGTGCCACCAGCAGAGGGGGCATGAACACTGAAGCTTTCTTT	CATSRGGMNTEAFF
-	TRBV6-1	TRBD1	TRBJ1-6	TGTGCCAGCAGGGAAGGGACAGGGGGTTCACCCCTCCACTTT	CASREGTGGSPLHF
once	TRBV6-5	-	TRBJ1-6	TGTGCCAGCAGTTACGGGCAGGGTAATTCACCCCTCCACTTT	CASSYGQGNSPLHF
-	TRBV7-6	-	TRBJ2-5	TGTGCCAGCAGCTTATGGGGGGATGAGACCCAGTACTTC	CASSLWGDETQYF
-	TRBV28	TRBD1	TRBJ2-6	TGTGCCACCACAGGGGTTCCTGGGGCCAACGTCCTGACTTTC	CATTGVPGANVLTF
-	TRBV6-5	-	TRBJ1-4	TGTGCCAGCAGGCCCGGGACACCGAATGAAAAACTGTTTTTT	CASRPGTPNEKLFF
-	TRBV29-1	-	TRBJ2-1	TGCAGCGTAGCTATAACCGGTTACTTTAATGAGCAGTTCTTC	CSVAITGYFNEQFF
-	TRBV10-2	-	TRBJ2-2	TGCGCCAGCAGTGAGTCCCCCTTTCTAGGGGCGACCGGGGAGCTGTTTTTT	CASSESPFLGATGELFF
-	TRBV6-1	-	TRBJ2-7	TGTGCCAGCAGGAAAGGGACTTACGAGCAGTACTTC	CASRKGTYEQYF
-	TRBV4-2	-	TRBJ1-4	TGTGCCAGCAGCCTCCGCAAGACAGGAGCTAATGAAAAACTGTTTTTT	CASSLRKTGANEKLFF
-	TRBV28	-	TRBJ1-4	TGTGCCAGCAGTTTTTTCTCGGCAACTAATGAAAAACTGTTTTTT	CASSFFSATNEKLFF
-	TRBV7-2	TRBD1	TRBJ1-5	TGTGCCAGCAGCCCGGATCGGACAGGGCGTCAGCCCCAGCATTTT	CASSPDRTGRQPQHF
-	TRBV9	-	TRBJ1-2	TGTGCCAGCAGCGGGGGCGGTTCAGGCTACACCTTC	CASSGGGSGYTF
-	TRBV6-6	-	TRBJ1-4	TGTGCCAGCAAAAGGGACTTATCTAATGAAAAACTGTTTTTT	CASKRDLSNEKLFF
-	TRBV7-2	-	TRBJ1-2	TGTGCCAGCAGGACGGGAGGGGGGACTTATGGCTACACCTTC	CASRTGGGTYGYTF
-	TRBV2	TRBD1	TRBJ2-3	TGTGCCAGCATGCGGGACAGGGCGTCCACAGATACGCAGTATTTT	CASMRDRASTDTQYF
-	TRBV4-1	TRBD1	TRBJ2-1	TGCGCCAGCAGCCAACTTGACAGGGGGGGATACAATGAGCAGTTCTTC	CASSQLDRGGYNEQFF
-	TRBV9	TRBD1	TRBJ1-2	TGTGCCAGCAGCGTACCCGGGACAGACACCTTACGGGGCTACACCTTC	CASSVPGTDTLRGYTF
-	TRBV4-3	TRBD1	TRBJ1-4	TGCGCCAGCAGCCAAGAAGACAGGGGTGGCGAAAAACTGTTTTTT	CASSQEDRGGEKLFF
-	TRBV18	TRBD1	TRBJ1-1	TGTGCCACGACTTCAGGGGGCTACACTGAAGCTTTCTTT	CATTSGGYTEAFF
-	TRBV6-1	-	TRBJ1-3	TGTGCCAGCGCCTCTATTGGAAACACCATATATTTT	CASASIGNTIYF
-	TRBV6-4	TRBD2	TRBJ2-2	TGTGCCAGCAGTGAAACGGGACTAGCCAGCGGGGAGCTGTTTTTT	CASSETGLASGELFF
-	TRBV19	-	TRBJ2-1	TGTGCCAGTAGTATCCGAGTTTCCTCCTACAATGAGCAGTTCTTC	CASSIRVSSYNEQFF
-	TRBV7-9	TRBD1	TRBJ1-4	TGTGCCAGCAGCCTAGGGGGGACAGGGAGTATACTGTTTTTT	CASSLGGTGSILFF
-	TRBV5-1	-	TRBJ1-2	TGCGCCAGCAGCGCCGGACCCGGGAGCTATGGCTACACCTTC	CASSAGPGSYGYTF
once	TRBV5-1	-	TRBJ1-2	TGCGCCAGCAGCTTGGCCCAAGGGGGAGACCCTCTATGGCGTGGCTACACCTTC	CASSLAQGGDPLWRGYTF
-	TRBV11-1	TRBD1	TRBJ2-2	TGTGCCAGCAGCAGGTCCGGGACAGGGTTGCCCGGGGAGCTGTTTTTT	CASSRSGTGLPGELFF
-	TRBV7-7	TRBD1	TRBJ2-2	TGTGCCAGCAGCCCCGGGACAGTCTCCACCGGGGAGCTGTTTTTT	CASSPGTVSTGELFF
-	TRBV10-1	TRBD2	TRBJ2-4	TGCGCCAGCAGCCCGGGGGGGATAGCCAAAAACATTCAGTACTTC	CASSPGGIAKNIQYF
-	TRBV28	-	TRBJ2-5	TGTGCCAGCAGTCCGGACACGAACGTCGAGACCCAGTACTTC	CASSPDTNVETQYF
-	TRBV4-1	TRBD1	TRBJ1-5	TGCGCCAGCAGCCAGGCCAGGGGGGGCAATCAGCCCCAGCATTTT	CASSQARGGNQPQHF
-	TRBV7-8	-	TRBJ1-1	TGTGCCAGCAGCTTAGTGGCGGGTGTGAACACTGAAGCTTTCTTT	CASSLVAGVNTEAFF
-	TRBV29-1	-	TRBJ2-2	TGCAGCGTTTCTGGCAATTTGAACACCGGGGAGCTGTTTTTT	CSVSGNLNTGELFF
-	TRBV6-5	-	TRBJ1-5	TGTGCCAGCAGTTACTCAGGCGGGGCCCAGCATTTT	CASSYSGGAQHF
-	TRBV6-5	TRBD2	TRBJ2-1	TGTGCCAGCAGTCGCGGACTAGCGGGGGGGAATGAGCAGTTCTTC	CASSRGLAGGNEQFF
-	TRBV2	-	TRBJ1-4	TGTGCCAGCAGTTCCTCGGGTTGGGAGGGGGAAAAACTGTTTTTT	CASSSSGWEGEKLFF
-	TRBV7-2	-	TRBJ2-5	TGTGCCAGCAGGGGGAGTGGAGAGACCCAGTACTTC	CASRGSGETQYF
few	TRBV11-2	-	TRBJ2-2	TGTGCCAGCAGCTCGGGAATAACAGAGCTGTTTTTT	CASSSGITELFF
-	TRBV28	TRBD1	TRBJ1-2	TGTGCCACCTCGACAGGGGGCTCCGAGGGTAACTATGGCTACACCTTC	CATSTGGSEGNYGYTF
-	TRBV6-6	-	TRBJ2-3	TGTGCCAGCAGTTACTCGGGGCTCAGAGATACGCAGTATTTT	CASSYSGLRDTQYF
-	TRBV7-2	-	TRBJ1-3	TGTGCCAGCAGCCCTAATGGGGGGGTCGGAAACACCATATATTTT	CASSPNGGVGNTIYF
few	TRBV28	TRBD1	TRBJ1-1	TGTGCCACCTCGACAGGGCCGAGAGAAGCTTTCTTT	CATSTGPREAFF
-	TRBV7-2	-	TRBJ2-7	TGTGCCAGCAGTCCAGGGTCTTGGTACGAGCAGTACTTC	CASSPGSWYEQYF
-	TRBV6-6	-	TRBJ1-2	TGTGCCAGCATAGGTAGCGGCTATGGCTACACCTTC	CASIGSGYGYTF
-	TRBV13	-	TRBJ2-7	TGTGCCAGCAGCTTAGCAGGGGACGAGCAGTACTTC	CASSLAGDEQYF
-	TRBV18	-	TRBJ2-5	TGTGCCAGCTCACCCCCCGGGGTCACGTACCAAGAGACCCAGTACTTC	CASSPPGVTYQETQYF
-	TRBV27	TRBD2	TRBJ2-3	TGTGCCAGCAGTTTAGAAAAGGGATCCACTAGCGGGGGGATCACAGATACGCAGTATTTT	CASSLEKGSTSGGITDTQYF
-	TRBV6-6	-	TRBJ2-1	TGTGCCAGCAGTTACTTAGACAGTTACAATGAGCAGTTCTTC	CASSYLDSYNEQFF
-	TRBV9	-	TRBJ2-5	TGTGCCAGCAGCGTAGAGGAAGCGCAGGAGACCCAGTACTTC	CASSVEEAQETQYF